This T cell receptor (beta chain) was recovered during a study of CD8+CD57+ T cells in acquired aplastic anemia. TCR beta VDJ and CDR3 were profiled, and genomic DNA was the template. TCRdb re-derived calls from the reads in MiXCR, one entry per CDR3 protein. In the table there are fewer than 200,000 distinct CDR3 sequences, more than 45% of which are singletons. Many counts were recorded for this clonotype. No antigen is known for it. Study-level results: No significant patient-versus-control difference appeared in CD8+ Simpson's diversity. Fewer than 30 CD8+ CDR3 sequences were shared between patients and controls.

Before being chosen for sequencing, patients had shown CD8+CD57+ cell expansion by flow cytometry. This CDR3 has 14 residues. Per the germline V gene, CDR1 is SGHVS and CDR2 is FQNEAQ. The V end lost 1 base, the J end lost 3 bases, and 6 bases lay between the germline ends. J is TRBJ1-4 and V is TRBV7-8; D possibly corresponds to TRBD1 (6 bases). The sequencing sample was made of sorted CD4+, CD8+, or CD8+CD57+ T cells (not recorded which) from PBMCs. The source is a human donor with aplastic anemia. Here the CDR3 reads CASSLGTANEKLFF. As DNA, the CDR3 is TGTGCCAGCAGCTTAGGGACAGCTAATGAAAAACTGTTTTTT.